Listed here are 29 T cell receptor beta chains from one sample, sequenced in a study of blood T cell repertoires in COVID-19. Measured with immunoSEQ multiplex PCR; TCRdb has only the in-frame clones, and not every one. The repertoire holds more than 150,000 clones, with 60% to 85% as singletons. The sample consisted of peripheral blood. The receptors stem from a man between 60 and 75 years old with active or convalescent COVID-19.

This clone occurred a few times. This chain uses TRBV28 with TRBJ1-6; D not certain. CDR3 size: 13 residues. The V end lost 6 bases, the J end lost 9 bases, and 12 bases lay between the germline ends. CDR1 and CDR2 (germline): MDHEN, SYDVKM. The CDR3 sequence is CASRTREGSPLHF. In nucleotides, the CDR3 is TGTGCCAGCAGGACGAGGGAGGGTTCACCCCTCCACTTT. Combining the CDR3 with reference TRBV28 and TRBJ1-6 gives the whole variable domain DVKVTQSSRYLVKRTGEKVFLECVQDMDHENMFWYRQDPGLGLRLIYFSYDVKMKEKGDIPEGYSVSREKKERFSLILESASTNQTSMYLCASRTREGSPLHFGNGTRLTVT.

V usage is TRBV2 and J usage is TRBJ2-3, with TRBD2 as a possible D gene (5 bases). The CDR3 runs 13 residues. Trimming removed 7 bases at V and 3 bases at J, with 11 bases between. Germline CDR1 reads SNHLY; CDR2 reads FYNNEI. The CDR3 sequence: CASIRGKTDTQYF. CDR3 sequence (DNA): TGTGCCAGCATCCGGGGAAAAACAGATACGCAGTATTTT. Complete variable domain (other parts from reference TRBV2 and TRBJ2-3): EPEVTQTPSHQVTQMGQEVILRCVPISNHLYFYWYRQILGQKVEFLVSFYNNEISEKSEIFDDQFSVERPDGSNFTLKIRSTKLEDSAMYFCASIRGKTDTQYFGPGTRLTVL.

The V gene is TRBV28, the J gene TRBJ2-3, with 12 bases aligning to TRBD2. With V trimmed by 4 bases and J by 5 bases, 10 bases remained unmatched. CDR1 is MDHEN and CDR2 is SYDVKM in the germline V gene. The length of the CDR3 is 17 residues. The CDR3: CASSSGLAGSLGDTQYF. CDR3 DNA: TGTGCCAGCAGTTCCGGACTAGCGGGATCCCTCGGAGATACGCAGTATTTT.

This chain links TRBV6-1 with TRBJ1-5; D unclear. Germline CDR1 MNHNS, CDR2 SASEGT. This CDR3 has 14 residues. V was clipped by 2 bases and J by 4 bases, with 9 bases between them. The CDR3 DNA follows: TGTGCCAGCAGTGAATTCGAGAATAATCAGCCCCAGCATTTT. Translation gives CASSEFENNQPQHF.

The rearrangement joins TRBV9 to TRBJ2-1, with D perhaps TRBD2 (5 bases). This CDR3 comprises 15 residues. Germline lookup yields CDR1 SGDLS and CDR2 YYNGEE. Trimming removed 1 base from V and 9 bases from J, with 17 bases in between. As DNA, the CDR3 is TGTGCCAGCAGCGTAAGAGCTAGAGGGATGGGTGAGCAGTTCTTC. Amino acid sequence: CASSVRARGMGEQFF.

The chain couples TRBV28 to TRBJ2-1; D not certain. CDR3 size: 15 residues. Trimming left V 3 bases short and J 5 bases short, with 14 bases between. Germline V gene sequence: CDR1 MDHEN, CDR2 SYDVKM. Written as DNA, the CDR3 is TGTGCCAGCAGTTTCGGTAACGGTTTCGACAATGAGCAGTTCTTC. Protein sequence: CASSFGNGFDNEQFF.

This chain uses TRBV28 with TRBJ2-3; a weak D match, TRBD2 (6 bases). CDR3 length: 14 residues. The V gene's germline CDR1 is MDHEN and CDR2 SYDVKM. V was cut by 3 bases and J by 6 bases, with 13 bases left in between. In nucleotides, the CDR3 is TGTGCCAGCAGTTTGGAACGGGGGATTGATACGCAGTATTTT. Its protein is CASSLERGIDTQYF.

The rearrangement links TRBV24-1 to TRBJ1-5; D gene uncertain. The germline V gene encodes CDR1 KGHDR and CDR2 SFDVKD. Trimming removed 9 bases from V and 4 bases from J, with 9 bases in between. The CDR3 sequence is 12 residues long. The CDR3 DNA reads as TGTGCCACCGGTAACACGAATCAGCCCCAGCATTTT. Amino acids: CATGNTNQPQHF.

This clone showed up just once. This chain links TRBV4-2 with TRBJ2-2, with 10 bases fitting TRBD2. V lost 1 base to trimming and J lost 8 bases; unmatched junction nucleotides: 7. CDR3 size: 16 residues. The V gene's germline CDR1 is LGHNA and CDR2 YNFKEQ. The CDR3 DNA reads as TGTGCCAGCAGCCAAGCTAGCGGGAGCCCCCGGGGGGAGCTGTTTTTT. Protein: CASSQASGSPRGELFF.

The CDR3 DNA reads as TGCGCCAGCGGGGGACACCGGAACACTGAAGCTTTCTTT. Protein product: CASGGHRNTEAFF. The V gene is TRBV10-1, the J gene TRBJ1-1; TRBD1 is a possible D gene (6 bases). Trimming stripped 8 bases from V and 1 base from J, with 11 bases between. Germline values: CDR1 WNHNN, CDR2 SYGVQD (reference sequence). The CDR3 has 13 residues.

The chain recombines TRBV11-2 with TRBJ2-3; possibly TRBD2 for D (6 bases). V shed 1 base and J shed 0 bases, with 8 bases lying between them. In germline, CDR1 is SGHAT, CDR2 FQNNGV. This CDR3 is built from 15 residues. CDR3 region: CASSLGAGSTDTQYF. As DNA, the CDR3 is TGTGCCAGCAGCTTAGGAGCGGGCAGCACAGATACGCAGTATTTT. Complete variable domain (other parts from reference TRBV11-2 and TRBJ2-3): EAGVAQSPRYKIIEKRQSVAFWCNPISGHATLYWYQQILGQGPKLLIQFQNNGVVDDSQLPKDRFSAERLKGVDSTLKIQPAKLEDSAVYLCASSLGAGSTDTQYFGPGTRLTVL.

V and J are TRBV7-9 and TRBJ1-4; 7 nucleotides line up with TRBD1. Trimming took 1 base from V and 4 from J; bases not matched to a gene: 15. The CDR3 loop spans 19 amino acids. Germline CDR1 SEHNR, CDR2 FQNEAQ (reference sequence). The CDR3 coding sequence is TGTGCCAGCAGCTTAGGGAGGGGTCGGGACAGCGTCGTTAATGAAAAACTGTTTTTT. Its translation is CASSLGRGRDSVVNEKLFF.

This chain connects TRBV24-1 to TRBJ2-5, with 7 bases aligning to TRBD2. Germline assignment: CDR1 KGHDR and CDR2 SFDVKD. The CDR3 spans 14 residues. J was trimmed by 9 bases and V by 3 bases; bases with no gene match: 9. Here the CDR3 reads CATSDPGRSMAQYF. The CDR3, as DNA: TGTGCCACCAGTGATCCCGGGAGGAGTATGGCCCAGTACTTC.

The chain combines TRBV3-1 (or the pseudogene TRBV3-2) with TRBJ2-6, with TRBD2 as a possible D gene (5 bases). The CDR3 contains 19 residues. CDR1 LGHDT and CDR2 YNNKEL come from the germline V gene (reference sequence). Trimming removed 3 bases from V and 0 bases from J, with 18 bases in between. The CDR3 DNA reads as TGTGCCAGCAGCCATGCCGCGGGTGGCGACCTCTCTGGGGCCAACGTCCTGACTTTC. Residues: CASSHAAGGDLSGANVLTF.

CDR3 coding DNA: TGTGCCAGTAGTTCCCGGACTAGCAAATACACAGATACGCAGTATTTT. It codes for CASSSRTSKYTDTQYF. The chain has TRBV19 and TRBJ2-3; TRBD2 aligns across 8 bases. Looked up from germline, CDR1 is LNHDA and CDR2 is SQIVND (reference sequence). The CDR3 contains 16 residues. Unmatched junction bases numbered 9, after V lost 5 bases and J lost 2 bases.

This clone was recorded once. The gene calls are TRBV28 and TRBJ1-2; 7 nucleotides line up with TRBD1. The CDR3 is 13 amino acids. V was pared by 8 bases and J by 2 bases, with 5 bases of the junction left unmatched. Germline CDR1 is MDHEN and CDR2 is SYDVKM. The CDR3 here is CASGTAQNYGYTF. The DNA of the CDR3 is TGTGCCAGCGGGACAGCCCAAAACTATGGCTACACCTTC.

V usage is TRBV3-1 (or the pseudogene TRBV3-2) and J usage is TRBJ2-1, with 9 nucleotides matching TRBD2. The J segment lost 4 bases and the V segment lost 10 bases, leaving 8 bases of the junction unmatched. CDR3 size: 14 residues. Germline CDR1 LGHDT, CDR2 YNNKEL (reference sequence). The CDR3, as DNA: TGTGCCACTTCGACTAGCGGAGTATACAATGAGCAGTTCTTC. This gives the protein CATSTSGVYNEQFF.

The CDR3 loop is CASSPLTRNEQYF. CDR3 sequence (DNA): TGTGCCAGCTCACCACTGACTAGAAACGAGCAGTACTTC. The chain uses TRBV18 and TRBJ2-7, with D tentatively TRBD2 (6 bases). The germline V and J ends were trimmed by 1 base and 5 bases, with 9 bases remaining between them. CDR3 length: 13 residues. Germline CDR1 reads KGHSH; CDR2 reads LQKENI.

This chain joins TRBV19 and TRBJ2-3, with D hard to call. Trimming took off 7 bases at V and 0 bases at J, with 11 bases between the two ends. CDR3 length: 14 residues. Germline lookup yields CDR1 LNHDA and CDR2 SQIVND (reference sequence). In nucleotides, the CDR3 is TGTGCCAGTACGATCAGTCCTAGCACAGATACGCAGTATTTT. As protein: CASTISPSTDTQYF.

V is TRBV4-2 and J is TRBJ2-5; D possibly corresponds to TRBD2 (5 bases). There are 15 residues in the CDR3. Germline V gene lookup returns CDR1 LGHNA and CDR2 YNFKEQ. V lost 3 bases to trimming and J lost 0 bases, with 11 bases between them. Here the CDR3 reads CASSQTKWDQETQYF. CDR3 DNA sequence: TGTGCCAGCAGCCAGACTAAGTGGGACCAAGAGACCCAGTACTTC.

This rearrangement joins TRBV20-1 to TRBJ2-1; 7 bases align to TRBD2. CDR1 DFQATT and CDR2 SNEGSKA come from the germline V gene (reference sequence). V trimming: 3 bases; J trimming: 6 bases; junction bases outside the gene matches: 5. The CDR3 has 13 residues. In DNA, the CDR3 is TGCAGTGCTAGTCTAGCGGCCCTCAATGAGCAGTTCTTC. It is translated as CSASLAALNEQFF.

This chain uses TRBV19 with TRBJ2-5; maybe TRBD2 (7 bases). Trimming removed 3 bases at V and 5 bases at J, with 13 bases between. Germline CDR1 is LNHDA and CDR2 is SQIVND (reference sequence). This CDR3 region has 14 residues. CDR3 protein: CASSMGGARETQYF. CDR3 sequence (DNA): TGTGCCAGTAGTATGGGGGGGGCCAGGGAGACCCAGTACTTC.

The chain joins TRBV14 to TRBJ2-7; TRBD2 might be the D (5 bases). V was trimmed by 4 bases and J by 7 bases, leaving 20 bases between them. The CDR3 length is 15 residues. Germline V gives CDR1 SGHDN, CDR2 FVKESK. The DNA of the CDR3 is TGTGCCAGCAGCCTTTACTTCGCGGGTCCGGGGGAGCAGTACTTC. Translating gives CASSLYFAGPGEQYF.

V is TRBV4-2 and J is TRBJ2-3, with 10 nucleotides matching TRBD2. This CDR3 spans 16 amino acids. V shed 1 base and J 5 bases; nucleotides not matched to a gene: 6. The V gene's germline CDR1 is LGHNA and CDR2 YNFKEQ. The CDR3 spells CASSQVLAGQRDTQYF. CDR3 coding DNA: TGTGCCAGCAGCCAAGTACTAGCGGGGCAAAGAGATACGCAGTATTTT.

The CDR3, as DNA: TGTGCCAGCAGCTTAGCCGGGACAGGGCGAACAGATACGCAGTATTTT. Its translation: CASSLAGTGRTDTQYF. This sequence joins TRBV7-3 and TRBJ2-3; 9 bases line up with TRBD1. Germline V gives CDR1 SGHTA, CDR2 FQGTGA. Unmatched junction bases numbered 6, after V lost 2 bases and J lost 3 bases. This CDR3 is 16 amino acids long.

The gene calls are TRBV19 and TRBJ2-2; TRBD2 agrees at 14 bases. The CDR3 loop spans 17 amino acids. V lost 5 bases to trimming and J lost 7 bases; unmatched junction nucleotides: 9. The germline gives CDR1 LNHDA, CDR2 SQIVND (reference sequence). The CDR3 protein is CASSPVRLAGGVGELFF. DNA of the CDR3: TGTGCCAGTAGTCCCGTCAGACTAGCGGGAGGGGTCGGGGAGCTGTTTTTT.

This clone turned up a few times. The rearrangement uses TRBV19 and TRBJ1-1; D is possibly TRBD1 (5 bases). The V end lost 3 bases, the J end lost 4 bases, and 12 bases lay between the germline ends. The germline gives CDR1 LNHDA, CDR2 SQIVND (reference sequence). The CDR3 runs 14 residues. This CDR3 is CASSISRAGTEAFF. The CDR3 DNA reads as TGTGCCAGTAGTATTTCCAGGGCCGGCACTGAAGCTTTCTTT.

This clone came up once. The J gene is TRBJ2-7, the V gene TRBV4-2, with no clear D. Germline CDR1 reads LGHNA; CDR2 reads YNFKEQ. The CDR3 is made up of 14 amino acids. Trimming left V 0 bases short and J 0 bases short, with 6 bases between. The DNA for the CDR3 is TGTGCCAGCAGCCAAGACCTCCTCTCCTACGAGCAGTACTTC. Translating it yields CASSQDLLSYEQYF.

The V gene is TRBV12-3 or TRBV12-4, the J gene TRBJ2-3, with unresolved D. Trimming stripped 6 bases from V and 2 bases from J, with 6 bases between. The CDR3 runs to 12 residues. This CDR3 reads CASRYFTDTQYF. CDR3 DNA: TGTGCCAGCAGATACTTCACAGATACGCAGTATTTT.